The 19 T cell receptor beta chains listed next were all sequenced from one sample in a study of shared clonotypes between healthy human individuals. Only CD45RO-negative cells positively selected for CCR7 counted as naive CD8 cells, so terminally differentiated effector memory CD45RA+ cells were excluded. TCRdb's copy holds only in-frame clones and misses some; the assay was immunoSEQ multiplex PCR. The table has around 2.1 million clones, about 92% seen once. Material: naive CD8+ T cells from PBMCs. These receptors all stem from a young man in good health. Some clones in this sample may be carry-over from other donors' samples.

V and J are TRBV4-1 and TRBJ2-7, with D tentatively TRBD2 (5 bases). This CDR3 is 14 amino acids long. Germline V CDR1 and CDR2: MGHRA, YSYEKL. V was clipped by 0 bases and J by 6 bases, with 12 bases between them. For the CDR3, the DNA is TGCGCCAGCAGCCAAGATTGGGATGGGAGCGAGCAGTACTTC. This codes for CASSQDWDGSEQYF.

The CDR3 sequence is CASSYGRPMNTEAFF. The CDR3 DNA sequence: TGCGCCAGCAGCTATGGACGGCCGATGAACACTGAAGCTTTCTTT. This chain links TRBV5-1 with TRBJ1-1; D is unclear. Trimming took 3 bases from V and 0 from J, leaving 12 bases between them. The CDR3 is 15 residues long. Germline loops: CDR1 SGHRS, CDR2 YFSETQ.

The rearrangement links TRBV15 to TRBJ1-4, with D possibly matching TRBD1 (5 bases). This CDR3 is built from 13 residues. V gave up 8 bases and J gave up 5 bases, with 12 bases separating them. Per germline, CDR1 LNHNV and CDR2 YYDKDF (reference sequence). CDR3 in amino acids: CATQGVKNEKLFF. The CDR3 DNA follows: TGTGCCACCCAGGGAGTTAAGAATGAAAAACTGTTTTTT.

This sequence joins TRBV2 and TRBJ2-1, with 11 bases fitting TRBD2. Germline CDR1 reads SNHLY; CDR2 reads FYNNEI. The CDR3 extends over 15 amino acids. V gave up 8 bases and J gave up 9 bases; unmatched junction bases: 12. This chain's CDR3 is CASSGLAGGGSEQFF. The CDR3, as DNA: TGTGCCAGCTCCGGACTAGCGGGTGGGGGGTCTGAGCAGTTCTTC.

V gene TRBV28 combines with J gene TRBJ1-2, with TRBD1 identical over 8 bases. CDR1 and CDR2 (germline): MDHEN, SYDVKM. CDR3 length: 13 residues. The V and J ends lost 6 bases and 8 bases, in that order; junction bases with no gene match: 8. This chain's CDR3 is CASRSTGGPGYTF. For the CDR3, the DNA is TGTGCCAGCAGGTCTACAGGGGGACCCGGCTACACCTTC.

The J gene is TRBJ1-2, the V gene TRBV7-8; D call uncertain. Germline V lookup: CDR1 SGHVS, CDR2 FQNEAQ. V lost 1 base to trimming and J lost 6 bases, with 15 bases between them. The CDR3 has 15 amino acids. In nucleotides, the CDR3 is TGTGCCAGCAGCTTAGTGACCACCTCAAGCGATGGCTACACCTTC. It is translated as CASSLVTTSSDGYTF.

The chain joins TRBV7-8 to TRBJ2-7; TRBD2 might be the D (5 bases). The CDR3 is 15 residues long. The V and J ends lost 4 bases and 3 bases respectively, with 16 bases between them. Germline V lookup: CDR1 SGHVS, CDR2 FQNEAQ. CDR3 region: CASSSTHTGDYEQYF. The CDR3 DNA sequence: TGTGCCAGCAGCTCGACCCATACCGGGGACTACGAGCAGTACTTC.

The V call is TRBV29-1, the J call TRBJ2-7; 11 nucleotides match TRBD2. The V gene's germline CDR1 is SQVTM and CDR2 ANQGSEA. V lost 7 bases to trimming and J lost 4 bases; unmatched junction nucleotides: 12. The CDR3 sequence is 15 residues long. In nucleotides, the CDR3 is TGCAGCGCTGCTAGGTCTAGCGGGAGGATATACGAGCAGTACTTC. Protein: CSAARSSGRIYEQYF.

CDR3: CASSYWAGASSYEQYF. The CDR3, as DNA: TGTGCCAGCAGCTACTGGGCAGGGGCCAGCTCCTACGAGCAGTACTTC. The chain has TRBV7-2 and TRBJ2-7, with a tentative D call TRBD1 (6 bases). CDR1 SGHTA and CDR2 FQGNSA come from the germline V gene. V was clipped by 4 bases and J by 0 bases, with 16 bases between them. The CDR3 covers 16 residues.

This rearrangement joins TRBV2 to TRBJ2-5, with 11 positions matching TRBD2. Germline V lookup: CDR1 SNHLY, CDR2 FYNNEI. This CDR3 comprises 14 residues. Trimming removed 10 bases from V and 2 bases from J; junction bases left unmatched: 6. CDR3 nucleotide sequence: TGTGCCACCAGACTAGCGGGGTTTCAAGAGACCCAGTACTTC. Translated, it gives CATRLAGFQETQYF. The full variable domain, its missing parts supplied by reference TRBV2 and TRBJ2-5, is EPEVTQTPSHQVTQMGQEVILRCVPISNHLYFYWYRQILGQKVEFLVSFYNNEISEKSEIFDDQFSVERPDGSNFTLKIRSTKLEDSAMYFCATRLAGFQETQYFGPGTRLLVL.

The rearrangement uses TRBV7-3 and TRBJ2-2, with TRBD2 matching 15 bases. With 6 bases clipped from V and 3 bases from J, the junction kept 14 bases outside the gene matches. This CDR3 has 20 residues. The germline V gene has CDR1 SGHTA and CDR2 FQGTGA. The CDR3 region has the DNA TGTGCCAGCAGTCCCACTGGGACTAGCGGGAGGCTGGCGGACACCGGGGAGCTGTTTTTT. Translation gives CASSPTGTSGRLADTGELFF.

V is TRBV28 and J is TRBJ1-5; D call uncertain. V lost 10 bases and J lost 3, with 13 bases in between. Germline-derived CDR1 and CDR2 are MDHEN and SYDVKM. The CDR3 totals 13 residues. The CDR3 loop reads CATALFANQPQHF. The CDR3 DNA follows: TGTGCCACCGCATTATTTGCCAATCAGCCCCAGCATTTT. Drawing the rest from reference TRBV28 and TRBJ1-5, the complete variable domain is DVKVTQSSRYLVKRTGEKVFLECVQDMDHENMFWYRQDPGLGLRLIYFSYDVKMKEKGDIPEGYSVSREKKERFSLILESASTNQTSMYLCATALFANQPQHFGDGTRLSIL.

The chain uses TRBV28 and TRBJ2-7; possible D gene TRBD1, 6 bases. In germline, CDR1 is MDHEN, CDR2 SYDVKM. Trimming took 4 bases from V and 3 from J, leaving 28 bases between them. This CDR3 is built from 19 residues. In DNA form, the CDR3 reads TGTGCCAGCAGTTCACAGGGTATCAATGCAATACACCCCCTCTACGAGCAGTACTTC. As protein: CASSSQGINAIHPLYEQYF.

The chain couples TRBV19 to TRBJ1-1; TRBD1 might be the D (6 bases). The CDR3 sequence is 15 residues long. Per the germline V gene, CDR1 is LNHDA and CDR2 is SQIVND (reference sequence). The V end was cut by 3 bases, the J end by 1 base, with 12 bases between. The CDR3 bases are TGTGCCAGTAGTATGTTTAGGACAGCGAACACTGAAGCTTTCTTT. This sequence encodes CASSMFRTANTEAFF.

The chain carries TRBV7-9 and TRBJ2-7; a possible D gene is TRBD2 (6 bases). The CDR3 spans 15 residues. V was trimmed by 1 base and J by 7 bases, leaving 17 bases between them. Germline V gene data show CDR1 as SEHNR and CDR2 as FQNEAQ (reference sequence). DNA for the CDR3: TGTGCCAGCAGCTTAGAGGTGGGAGCTGCGGGGGAGCAGTACTTC. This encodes CASSLEVGAAGEQYF.

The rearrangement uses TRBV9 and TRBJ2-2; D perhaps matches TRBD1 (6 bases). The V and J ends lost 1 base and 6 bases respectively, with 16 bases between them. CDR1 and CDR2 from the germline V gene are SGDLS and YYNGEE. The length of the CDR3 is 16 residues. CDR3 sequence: CASSVRTGYTAGELFF. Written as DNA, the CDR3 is TGTGCCAGCAGCGTACGTACAGGGTATACCGCCGGGGAGCTGTTTTTT.

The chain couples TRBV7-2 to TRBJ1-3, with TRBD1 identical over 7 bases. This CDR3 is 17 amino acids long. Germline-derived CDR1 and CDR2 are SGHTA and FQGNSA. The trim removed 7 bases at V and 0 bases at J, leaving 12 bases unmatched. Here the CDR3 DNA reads TGTGCCAGCATCCGGGACAGCCCCCCGAGCTCTGGAAACACCATATATTTT. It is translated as CASIRDSPPSSGNTIYF.

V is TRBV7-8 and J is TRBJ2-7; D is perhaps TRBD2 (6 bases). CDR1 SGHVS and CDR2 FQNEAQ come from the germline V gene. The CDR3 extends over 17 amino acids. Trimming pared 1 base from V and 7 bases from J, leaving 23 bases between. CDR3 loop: CASSLDASAAIYGEQYF. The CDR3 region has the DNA TGTGCCAGCAGCTTAGATGCTAGCGCGGCTATCTACGGGGAGCAGTACTTC. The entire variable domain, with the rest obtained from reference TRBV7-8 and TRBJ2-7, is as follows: GAGVSQSPRYKVAKRGQDVALRCDPISGHVSLFWYQQALGQGPEFLTYFQNEAQLDKSGLPSDRFFAERPEGSVSTLKIQRTQQEDSAVYLCASSLDASAAIYGEQYFGPGTRLTVT.

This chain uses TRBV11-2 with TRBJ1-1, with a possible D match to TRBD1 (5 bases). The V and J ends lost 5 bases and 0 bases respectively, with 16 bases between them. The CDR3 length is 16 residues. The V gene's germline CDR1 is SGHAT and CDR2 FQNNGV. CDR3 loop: CASSHGRGRLNTEAFF. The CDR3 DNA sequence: TGTGCCAGCAGCCATGGGAGGGGACGGTTGAACACTGAAGCTTTCTTT.